The rows below give T cell receptor beta chains drawn from one sample of a study of blood T cell repertoires in COVID-19. This table comes from immunoSEQ multiplex PCR, and its TCRdb copy is limited to in-frame clones, with some not included. The sample lists approximately 150,000 clones; about 85% were seen once. The sample comprised PBMCs or T cells enriched from blood (not recorded which). The origin of the receptors is a woman in her fifties or sixties who had recovered from COVID-19. CDR3s include the opening cysteine and the closing phenylalanine or tryptophan. Part of the rows lack a size; the others show once, few, many or a class for expanded clones.

v_call	clone_size	j_call	cdr3_aa
TRBV27	NA	TRBJ1-6	CASSRDSTFSYNSPLHF
TRBV6-6	NA	TRBJ2-1	CASSWLAGGPNEQFF
TRBV10-1	NA	TRBJ2-7	CASSPRTKQYF
TRBV11-2	few	TRBJ2-3	CASSLGSSGGTDTQYF
TRBV25-1	NA	TRBJ1-1	CASSDAQGAFTEAFF
TRBV3-1/TRBV3-2	NA	TRBJ1-1	CASSQVQGSPFF
TRBV6-2/TRBV6-3	NA	TRBJ2-2	CASRYSTETGELFF
TRBV27	NA	TRBJ2-7	CASSISLQGPLRYEQYF
TRBV28	NA	TRBJ2-5	CASSEGMETQYF
TRBV12-5	NA	TRBJ2-1	CASGLFGVSSYNEQFF
TRBV6-2/TRBV6-3	NA	TRBJ1-5	CASSYGGTGPNQPQHF
TRBV18	NA	TRBJ2-7	CASSPQGGAYEQYF
TRBV9	NA	TRBJ1-4	CASSPEQGWGEKLFF
TRBV18	NA	TRBJ1-5	CASSGGTDQPQHF
TRBV18	NA	TRBJ1-2	CASSSYRAYGYTF